The TCR beta chain under discussion was sequenced for a study of shared clonotypes between healthy human individuals (dated by TCRdb to 2019 to 2021). In terms of the full investigation: A couple of women and a few men aged 18 to 49 years were included in the cohort. The study deeply sequenced blood TCR repertoires of about 5 healthy adults to estimate repertoire size and the extent of clonotype sharing between individuals. For each donor, CD4 naive and CD4 memory were each given three plates, CD8 naive was given two plates, and CD8 memory was given one plate. Between about 0.8 and 9 billion PBMCs per donor were obtained by leukapheresis. Different laboratories and diverse techniques were used to prepare libraries and sequence TCR repertoires, to increase sequencing depth and limit assay-specific biases. Here is what the overall study found, with its caveats: The genetic and exposure-history diversity represented was limited by the small number of donors. Pairwise subsampling indicated that sequencing depth was expected to affect the degree of clonotype sharing among donors. Sampling was limited to blood, and TCR repertoires in tissue likely differ from TCR repertoires in blood. Naive subsets generally had larger estimated clonotype richness than memory subsets did. Higher generation probabilities were observed for clonotypes shared by all four sorted-subset donors than for non-shared clonotypes. About 5% of naive CD4, 3.5% of naive CD8, 2.3% of memory CD4, and around 0.4% of memory CD8 clonotypes were shared across several donors. Rarefaction of sorted-subset datasets indicated incomplete sequencing despite the large sequencing depth.

Healthy HIV-negative adults with no recently reported acute infections or vaccinations were included as donors. All donors were Caucasian adults living in Nashville, Tennessee, USA. CD4+ T cells were enriched by magnetic negative selection, after which naive cells were positively selected on CD45RA and the negative fraction was taken as the memory subset. Blood was obtained by leukapheresis, after which PBMCs were separated by Ficoll-Histopaque density gradient centrifugation and cryopreserved in liquid nitrogen vapor phase. Analytical flow cytometry was used to check the purity and quantity of each magnetically sorted T cell population. From each sorted fraction, genomic DNA was isolated and quantified by UV absorbance on a Nanodrop 2000c. CDR1 and CDR2 were assigned from the germline V gene (reference sequence) as DFQATT and SNEGSKA. Its CDR3 holds 11 amino acids, cysteine through phenylalanine. Solely the CDR3 DNA is kept, with 33 bases framed from the first base. V lost 4 bases and J lost 5 bases; the stretch between them is 9 bases long.

Using the deep immunoSEQ assay, multiplex PCR amplified TCR CDR3 regions from genomic DNA. Extracted genomic DNA from each cell subset was spread evenly across all wells of several immunoSEQ 96-well plates, with each plate serving as a replicate. Each replicate PCR for sorted subsets received about 200 ng genomic DNA, equal to around 32,000 T cell genomes. Purified libraries were measured with a Qubit 3.0 fluorometer, size-checked on a Bioanalyzer 2100, and measured again with the KAPA Library Quantification kit. Each immunoSEQ 96-well plate was sequenced on its own single-read 150-cycle Illumina NextSeq 550 flow cell. The study's processing was this. Because the immunoSEQ output included only junctional sequences and no quality scores, the filtering could not be the same as the filtering used for full-length reads. To assign V/J genes and CDR3, sequences were annotated using PyIR, a Python wrapper for IgBLAST v1.9, with IMGT germline references. Reads were filtered out if the reads had weak V/J assignments (E-value above 1e-6), no CDR3, stop codons, out-of-frame junctions, or ambiguous translated residues. A V3J clonotype was defined by an identical inferred V gene, J gene, and CDR3 amino acid sequence. The percentage overlap between two repertoires was calculated by dividing the number of shared unique clonotypes by the size of the smaller repertoire. Richness of each repertoire was evaluated using RTK rarefaction, the Chao1 estimator, and Recon v2.1 estimates of unobserved clonotypes. Generation probabilities for all TCRbeta clonotypes obtained by the gDNA method from a handful of donors were computed using OLGA. TCRdb limited this immuneACCESS table to in-frame rearrangements with V and J called. A share of clones is missing; checked studies link under half to unresolved V genes, and the rest is unexplained. Clone size and V and J calls were adopted from that table, with D and trimming inferred from the DNA. The sample table lists under 2,500,000 clones, almost 96% of them with a count of one. The top ten hold approximately 0.13% of the sample.

Worth noting for this clone: The antigen it binds to is not known. Nothing much larger sits one base from this clone, and base qualities are not available.

Sequencing was performed on naive CD4+ T cells sorted from blood. The cell subset or site label of this sample denotes: CD45RA+ positively selected. The sequence came from a man between 18 and 35 years old in good health. The chain is made from TRBV20-1 and TRBJ2-7, with the identity of the D gene unclear. Read as DNA, the sequence is TGCAGTGCTACGATCGCCCACGAGCAGTACTTC. The resulting protein is CSATIAHEQYF.